The 25 T cell receptor beta chains in this list originate from one sample, sequenced in a study of technical replicates of blood from a handful of donors. TCRdb keeps only in-frame clones here, not all; method: immunoSEQ multiplex PCR. The sample yields over 85,000 clones, around 94% seen once. The sequenced sample was T cells isolated from PBMCs. The receptors originated from a human donor in good health.

The CDR3 DNA sequence: TGTGCCAGTAGTTCTCCAGGGGCAAGCTACGAGCAGTACTTC. Translated: CASSSPGASYEQYF. This chain joins TRBV19 and TRBJ2-7; TRBD1 might be the D (6 bases). Trimming left V 5 bases short and J 3 bases short, with 14 bases between. Per the germline V gene, CDR1 is LNHDA and CDR2 is SQIVND (reference sequence). CDR3 length: 14 amino acids.

This clone occurred once. V gene TRBV25-1 combines with J gene TRBJ2-7, with 9 bases lining up with TRBD2. In germline, CDR1 is MGHDK, CDR2 SYGVNS. Losses at the gene ends were 3 bases for V and 4 bases for J; bases not matched to a gene: 7. The CDR3 has 15 residues. In nucleotides, the CDR3 is TGTGCCAGCAGTGAGCGGGGGGGGCCTAAGTACGAGCAGTACTTC. Its translation: CASSERGGPKYEQYF.

The chain employs TRBV11-2 and TRBJ2-2; 7 bases line up with TRBD2. Germline assignment: CDR1 SGHAT and CDR2 FQNNGV. This CDR3 spans 18 amino acids. The V segment lost 1 base and the J segment 0 bases; nucleotides outside the gene matches: 8. CDR3 region: CASSLGEGLGPNTGELFF. The CDR3 DNA reads as TGTGCCAGCAGCTTAGGGGAGGGGTTGGGACCGAACACCGGGGAGCTGTTTTTT.

The genes are TRBV11-3 and TRBJ2-1, with TRBD1 identical over 8 bases. There are 18 residues in the CDR3. With 6 bases clipped from V and 0 bases from J, the junction kept 13 bases outside the gene matches. Germline V lookup: CDR1 SGHNT, CDR2 YENEEA. CDR3: CASSPGTGSVLSYNEQFF. The CDR3 nucleotides are TGTGCCAGCAGTCCCGGGACAGGCTCCGTTCTCTCCTACAATGAGCAGTTCTTC.

The chain links TRBV6-5 to TRBJ2-7; 11 bases align to TRBD1. The CDR3 is made up of 15 amino acids. After removal of 2 bases from V and 6 bases from J, the junction contained 6 bases not matched to a gene. Per the germline V gene, CDR1 is MNHEY and CDR2 is SVGAGI. This chain's CDR3 is CASSYRRTGGAEQYF. As DNA, the CDR3 is TGTGCCAGCAGTTACCGCCGGACAGGGGGCGCCGAGCAGTACTTC.

The V gene is TRBV19, the J gene TRBJ2-1; TRBD2 is a possible D gene (5 bases). The CDR3 contains 15 residues. V lost 5 bases to trimming and J lost 6 bases, with 17 bases between them. CDR1 is LNHDA and CDR2 is SQIVND in the germline V gene (reference sequence). For the CDR3, the DNA is TGTGCCAGTAGTCCTGGGAGCGGCGGTCTCAATGAGCAGTTCTTC. Encoded protein: CASSPGSGGLNEQFF.

This chain connects TRBV9 to TRBJ2-5, with 12 bases fitting TRBD1. V lost 0 bases, J lost 4 bases, and 7 bases stayed unmatched. The CDR3 length is 17 residues. The V gene's germline CDR1 is SGDLS and CDR2 YYNGEE. The CDR3 DNA sequence: TGTGCCAGCAGCGTAGCTCCCGGGACAGGGGGCCCAGAGACCCAGTACTTC. The encoded protein is CASSVAPGTGGPETQYF.

The chain links TRBV10-2 to TRBJ1-3; no clear D gene. The CDR3 runs 13 residues. Germline loops: CDR1 WSHSY, CDR2 SAAADI. The V end lost 8 bases, the J end lost 4 bases, and 12 bases lay between the germline ends. Here the CDR3 DNA reads TGCGCCAGCGGAGGGTCCCTGGGAAACACCATATATTTT. Protein: CASGGSLGNTIYF.

This sequence joins TRBV29-1 and TRBJ1-5; D possibly corresponds to TRBD1 (5 bases). Looked up from germline, CDR1 is SQVTM and CDR2 is ANQGSEA. The CDR3 has 13 amino acids. The germline V and J ends were trimmed by 4 bases and 4 bases, with 11 bases remaining between them. The CDR3 here is CSVAREENQPQHF. DNA of the CDR3: TGCAGCGTTGCCAGGGAGGAGAATCAGCCCCAGCATTTT.

The V call is TRBV7-9, the J call TRBJ1-1; 8 bases map to TRBD1. The CDR3 contains 12 residues. After removal of 1 base from V and 9 bases from J, the junction contained 1 base not matched to a gene. In germline, CDR1 is SEHNR, CDR2 FQNEAQ (reference sequence). The CDR3 is CASSLGDRQAFF. In nucleotides, the CDR3 is TGTGCCAGCAGCTTAGGGGACAGGCAAGCTTTCTTT.

The gene calls are TRBV27 and TRBJ1-2; D is unresolved. The germline V gene encodes CDR1 MNHEY and CDR2 SMNVEV (reference sequence). Trimming pared 3 bases from V and 3 bases from J, leaving 14 bases between. CDR3 size: 15 residues. The DNA of the CDR3 is TGTGCCAGCAGTTTGGCACGGACGGGATACTATGGCTACACCTTC. It translates to CASSLARTGYYGYTF.

V usage is TRBV11-3 and J usage is TRBJ2-1; 13 bases agree with TRBD2. With V trimmed by 6 bases and J by 4 bases, 18 bases remained unmatched. CDR1 and CDR2 from the germline V gene are SGHNT and YENEEA. The CDR3 sequence is 20 residues long. CDR3 sequence (DNA): TGTGCCAGCAGTTTACGCACCGGGACTAGCGGGGTGGGGGTATACAATGAGCAGTTCTTC. The encoded protein is CASSLRTGTSGVGVYNEQFF.

This chain uses TRBV19 with TRBJ1-6; D ambiguous. Germline values: CDR1 LNHDA, CDR2 SQIVND (reference sequence). V was shortened by 2 bases and J by 9 bases, with 14 bases between the two germline ends. This CDR3 has 15 amino acids. CDR3 in amino acids: CASSISSARGSPLHF. CDR3 coding DNA: TGTGCCAGTAGTATAAGTTCGGCACGAGGTTCACCCCTCCACTTT.

The gene calls are TRBV5-1 and TRBJ2-1; 7 bases are shared with TRBD2. The CDR3 covers 15 residues. CDR1 and CDR2 (germline): SGHRS, YFSETQ. The J segment lost 6 bases and the V segment lost 0 bases, leaving 6 bases of the junction unmatched. The CDR3 loop is CASSLALTSLNEQFF. The CDR3 DNA reads TGCGCCAGCAGCTTGGCTTTGACTAGCCTCAATGAGCAGTTCTTC.

The V and J genes are TRBV10-2 and TRBJ1-5; D not resolved. The CDR3 is 14 amino acids. Germline values: CDR1 WSHSY, CDR2 SAAADI. Trimming cost V 3 bases and J 8 bases, with 14 bases left between them. The CDR3 nucleotides read TGCGCCAGCAGTGATGCGGACTTGGTGAAGCCCCAGCATTTT. Encoded protein: CASSDADLVKPQHF.

This rearrangement joins TRBV7-2 to TRBJ1-1; TRBD1 is a possible D gene (5 bases). Trimming took off 7 bases at V and 4 bases at J, with 19 bases between the two ends. Germline CDR1 reads SGHTA; CDR2 reads FQGNSA. This CDR3 has 15 amino acids. DNA for the CDR3: TGTGCCAGCACCCCCGTGGCGGGGCGCGGCACTGAAGCTTTCTTT. Protein: CASTPVAGRGTEAFF. Using reference TRBV7-2 and TRBJ1-1 for the parts outside the CDR3, the full variable domain is GAGVSQSPSNKVTEKGKDVELRCDPISGHTALYWYRQSLGQGLEFLIYFQGNSAPDKSGLPSDRFSAERTGGSVSTLTIQRTQQEDSAVYLCASTPVAGRGTEAFFGQGTRLTVV.

The rearrangement uses TRBV5-5 and TRBJ1-5; the D is unclear. V was clipped by 0 bases and J by 2 bases, with 18 bases between them. This CDR3 is 18 amino acids long. The germline CDR1 and CDR2 sequences are SGHKS and YYEKEE (reference sequence). The CDR3 DNA follows: TGTGCCAGCAGCTTGGGAAGACTCACCGGGAGGGGCAATCAGCCCCAGCATTTT. Protein sequence: CASSLGRLTGRGNQPQHF.

The chain has TRBV21-1 and TRBJ2-7; whether TRBD2, the table's D call, matches the DNA was not checked. TRBV21-1 is given as a pseudogene. This CDR3 has 15 residues. CDR3 sequence reads: CASSTGTSDTYEQYF. The DNA for the CDR3 is TGTGCCAGCAGCACCGGGACTAGCGACACCTACGAGCAGTACTTC.

The J gene is TRBJ2-3, the V gene TRBV7-6; D remains unclear. The length of the CDR3 is 13 residues. Trimming took off 2 bases at V and 1 base at J, with 4 bases between the two ends. Germline CDR1 SGHVS, CDR2 FNYEAQ. CDR3 region: CASSLYGTDTQYF. The CDR3 coding sequence is TGTGCCAGCAGCTTATATGGCACAGATACGCAGTATTTT.

CDR3 protein: CASSSGINSQPQHF. The CDR3 bases are TGTGCCAGCAGTTCCGGGATAAATTCTCAGCCCCAGCATTTT. This sequence joins TRBV28 and TRBJ1-5; D is unclear. This CDR3 has 14 residues. CDR1 and CDR2 (germline): MDHEN, SYDVKM. The V and J ends lost 4 bases and 6 bases respectively, with 13 bases between them.

J is TRBJ1-2 and V is TRBV6-1; D might be TRBD1 (5 bases). The germline CDR1 and CDR2 sequences are MNHNS and SASEGT. The CDR3 covers 14 residues. V lost 1 base and J 3 bases, leaving 9 bases between the germline ends. The CDR3 is CASSEDGGDYGYTF. In DNA, the CDR3 is TGTGCCAGCAGTGAAGACGGAGGGGACTATGGCTACACCTTC.

The chain is built from TRBV7-9 and TRBJ2-7, with D perhaps TRBD1 (6 bases). Trimming removed 5 bases at V and 2 bases at J, with 13 bases between. CDR1 and CDR2 from the germline V gene are SEHNR and FQNEAQ (reference sequence). The CDR3 length is 14 residues. The CDR3 is CASSLRGSPYEQYF. The DNA of the CDR3 is TGTGCCAGCAGCCTCAGGGGTTCCCCCTACGAGCAGTACTTC.

The chain has TRBV10-2 and TRBJ2-3; maybe TRBD1 (6 bases). This CDR3 has 13 amino acids. The V end was cut by 5 bases, the J end by 8 bases, with 14 bases between. Germline V gene data show CDR1 as WSHSY and CDR2 as SAAADI. CDR3 in DNA: TGCGCCAGCAGTAAAACAGGGATGGGTACGCAGTATTTT. As protein: CASSKTGMGTQYF.

The chain is built from TRBV2 and TRBJ2-2; possibly TRBD2 for D (5 bases). Germline CDR1 is SNHLY and CDR2 is FYNNEI. The V end was cut by 7 bases, the J end by 4 bases, with 25 bases between. This CDR3 is built from 18 residues. CDR3 sequence: CASKGSRTEARGTGELFF. CDR3 bases: TGTGCCAGCAAAGGGTCCAGGACTGAAGCGCGTGGCACCGGGGAGCTGTTTTTT.

This clone was recorded a few times. CDR3 loop: CASSEDRYMNTEAFF. In DNA, the CDR3 is TGCGCCAGCAGTGAGGACAGATACATGAACACTGAAGCTTTCTTT. The V and J genes are TRBV10-2 and TRBJ1-1; perhaps TRBD1 as D (5 bases). The germline CDR1 and CDR2 sequences are WSHSY and SAAADI. There are 15 residues in the CDR3. V dropped 2 bases and J dropped 0 bases, with 10 bases sitting between them.